This T cell receptor beta chain was captured by sequencing in a study of blood T cells in healthy people across ages. Primed by a sample-barcoded 5' primer and a J-beta primer mix, a second PCR proceeded for about 6 to 12 cycles. Tagging of each cDNA molecule was performed by a template-switch adaptor with 12 random nucleotides. TCRdb independently ran MiXCR on the 5' RACE reads; one entry per CDR3 protein. The repertoire holds roughly 800,000 distinct CDR3 sequences, with roughly 34% as singletons. Findings of the study overall: Diversity of TCR beta per million T cells declined in a roughly linear way with age. Naive and antigen-experienced cells could not be conclusively compared, given unsorted PBMCs.

About this clonotype itself: The antigen remains undetermined. This may be a read error, as it is one base from a much larger clone.

The sequenced material came from blood. The receptor comes from a young man in good health.

The CDR3 DNA reads TGCGCCAGCAGCTACGCTAGCGGGGGGGCAGATACGCAGTATTTT. Its protein is CASSYASGGADTQYF. J is TRBJ2-3 and V is TRBV5-1; 12 bases agree with TRBD2. V was pared by 3 bases and J by 4 bases, with 3 bases of the junction left unmatched. Looked up from germline, CDR1 is SGHRS and CDR2 is YFSETQ. The CDR3 consists of 15 residues.